A single sample is the source of the 21 T cell receptor beta chains below, sequenced in a study of T cells in Graves' hyperthyroidism and ophthalmopathy. TCR beta CDR3 sequences were amplified from RNA transcripts. TCR CDR3 regions were first amplified by RT-PCR with HTBI primers. TCRdb re-analysed the multiplex PCR reads in MiXCR, keeping a single row per CDR3 protein. The sample records roughly 500,000 distinct CDR3 sequences, about 43% being singletons. Sequencing input: peripheral blood or thyroid tissue (not recorded which). Receptors originate from an adult woman with Graves' disease, either hyperthyroidism or ophthalmopathy (not recorded which).

This clonotype was counted ten times or more. The rearrangement uses TRBV4-1 and TRBJ2-7, with unresolved D. The CDR3 runs to 14 residues. Germline V gene lookup returns CDR1 MGHRA and CDR2 YSYEKL. V lost 2 bases and J lost 2, with 10 bases in between. CDR3 loop: CASSQIVSTYEQYF. The CDR3 bases are TGCGCCAGCAGCCAAATAGTCTCAACCTACGAGCAGTACTTC.

The chain carries TRBV5-1 and TRBJ2-6; D is uncertain. The CDR3 extends over 17 amino acids. Germline V gives CDR1 SGHRS, CDR2 YFSETQ. V lost 0 bases, J lost 4 bases, and 14 bases lay in between. For the CDR3, the DNA is TGCGCCAGCAGCTTGGGGGGTTTAACGGTCGGGGCCAACGTCCTGACTTTC. The encoded protein is CASSLGGLTVGANVLTF. Filled out from reference TRBV5-1 and TRBJ2-6, the complete variable domain reads KAGVTQTPRYLIKTRGQQVTLSCSPISGHRSVSWYQQTPGQGLQFLFEYFSETQRNKGNFPGRFSGRQFSNSRSEMNVSTLELGDSALYLCASSLGGLTVGANVLTFGAGSRLTVL.

This clonotype was observed a handful of times. The chain has TRBV28 and TRBJ2-7, with a weak D call TRBD2 (5 bases). Deletions cut 8 bases from V and 3 bases from J, with 8 bases between. This CDR3 is 11 amino acids long. In germline, CDR1 is MDHEN, CDR2 SYDVKM. The CDR3 is CASGRSYEQYF. CDR3 nucleotide sequence: TGTGCCAGCGGGAGAAGCTACGAGCAGTACTTC.

The chain is built from TRBV10-3 and TRBJ1-3; tentatively, D is TRBD1 (5 bases). This CDR3 has 15 residues. Germline-derived CDR1 and CDR2 are ENHRY and SYGVKD. Trimming removed 0 bases at V and 3 bases at J, with 9 bases between. In DNA, the CDR3 is TGTGCCATCAGTGAGTCGCCAGGGAGTGGAAACACCATATATTTT. Protein: CAISESPGSGNTIYF.

This clonotype was recorded many times. CDR3 residues: CASSLQAMNTEAFF. CDR3 nucleotide sequence: TGTGCCAGCAGTCTACAGGCAATGAACACTGAAGCTTTCTTT. The chain carries TRBV6-5 and TRBJ1-1; TRBD1 might be the D (5 bases). CDR1 and CDR2 (germline): MNHEY, SVGAGI. The CDR3 runs to 14 residues. Trimming left V 5 bases short and J 0 bases short, with 10 bases between.

This sequence joins TRBV5-1 and TRBJ1-5; 8 bases are a match to TRBD1. Germline assignment: CDR1 SGHRS and CDR2 YFSETQ. The junction had 10 bases not matched to a gene; V was cut back by 3 bases and J by 11 bases. The CDR3 is 14 amino acids. In DNA form, the CDR3 reads TGCGCCAGCAGCTCTGGACAGGGAGGGGAGACCCAGCATTTT. It specifies CASSSGQGGETQHF.

The rearrangement uses TRBV20-1 and TRBJ2-5, with 8 bases lining up with TRBD2. Germline lookup yields CDR1 DFQATT and CDR2 SNEGSKA (reference sequence). This CDR3 is 15 amino acids long. The V segment lost 1 base and the J segment 3 bases; nucleotides outside the gene matches: 7. CDR3: CSARGESGSEETQYF. The CDR3 DNA is TGCAGTGCTAGAGGGGAAAGCGGGAGCGAAGAGACCCAGTACTTC.

In regard to this clonotype: It may be a read error: a sequence one base away is much more abundant. The rearrangement links TRBV29-1 to TRBJ1-1; D unclear. V lost 5 bases, J lost 0 bases, and 13 bases lay in between. The CDR3 is 14 residues long. Germline V gives CDR1 SQVTM, CDR2 ANQGSEA. The chain's CDR3 is CSVKGRTVNTEAFF. The CDR3 DNA reads TGCAGCGTTAAGGGCAGAACTGTGAACACTGAAGCTTTCTTT.

In this sample, this clonotype turned up many times. This chain connects TRBV2 to TRBJ2-2; 10 bases are a match to TRBD2. The CDR3 is 17 residues long. The junction had 7 bases not matched to a gene; V was cut back by 4 bases and J by 2 bases. Germline assignment: CDR1 SNHLY and CDR2 FYNNEI. The CDR3 DNA reads TGTGCCAGCAGTGGTGCTAGCGGGAGCTATAACACCGGGGAGCTGTTTTTT. Amino acids: CASSGASGSYNTGELFF.

The chain is built from TRBV6-1 and TRBJ1-5; no definite D call. The germline V gene encodes CDR1 MNHNS and CDR2 SASEGT. Trimming shortened V by 0 bases and J by 7 bases, and 10 bases separated the two germline ends. The CDR3 is made up of 14 amino acids. The CDR3 nucleotides are TGTGCCAGCAGTGAAGCCAGGAACAGCCAGCCCCAGCATTTT. Translated, it gives CASSEARNSQPQHF.

The chain links TRBV7-6 to TRBJ2-5, with 7 bases that match TRBD2. The J call may be faulty, since TRBJ2-1 better matches the DNA end. In germline, CDR1 is SGHVS, CDR2 FNYEAQ. The CDR3 contains 15 residues. CDR3 bases: TGTGCCAGCAGCTTGAGCGGGACTCAATACAATGAGCAGTTCTTC. As protein: CASSLSGTQYNEQFF.

V is TRBV5-1 and J is TRBJ2-7; TRBD1 aligns across 12 bases. The CDR3 runs to 14 residues. Germline V CDR1 and CDR2: SGHRS, YFSETQ. J was trimmed by 7 bases and V by 5 bases; bases with no gene match: 7. The CDR3 reads CASRRDRGLGEQYF. The CDR3 DNA sequence: TGCGCCAGCAGGCGGGACAGGGGGCTTGGGGAGCAGTACTTC. Based on the CDR3 plus reference TRBV5-1 and TRBJ2-7, the full variable domain is KAGVTQTPRYLIKTRGQQVTLSCSPISGHRSVSWYQQTPGQGLQFLFEYFSETQRNKGNFPGRFSGRQFSNSRSEMNVSTLELGDSALYLCASRRDRGLGEQYFGPGTRLTVT.

This clonotype was found a few times. This sequence joins TRBV4-1 and TRBJ2-2; tentatively, D is TRBD2 (6 bases). From germline, CDR1 is MGHRA and CDR2 YSYEKL. The V end lost 3 bases, the J end lost 2 bases, and 13 bases lay between the germline ends. The CDR3 covers 16 residues. CDR3 DNA sequence: TGCGCCAGCAGCCACACGCGGACTATAAACACCGGGGAGCTGTTTTTT. This encodes CASSHTRTINTGELFF.

The chain uses TRBV5-5 and TRBJ1-2, with D possibly TRBD1 on 5 matching bases. CDR3 size: 18 residues. CDR1 is SGHKS and CDR2 is YYEKEE in the germline V gene (reference sequence). Trimming removed 4 bases at V and 1 base at J, with 23 bases between. The CDR3 DNA reads as TGTGCCAGCAGCCTTCGGGTGCCACCGGGACGGCGTAACTATGGCTACACCTTC. Translated: CASSLRVPPGRRNYGYTF.

This clonotype was counted ten times or more. The V call is TRBV7-9, the J call TRBJ2-7, with 8 bases matching TRBD2. The V gene's germline CDR1 is SEHNR and CDR2 FQNEAQ (reference sequence). Trimming removed 5 bases from V and 0 bases from J; junction bases left unmatched: 12. The CDR3 is 17 residues long. CDR3 loop: CASSLLGRGEASYEQYF. CDR3 sequence (DNA): TGTGCCAGCAGCCTCTTAGGGCGGGGGGAGGCCTCCTACGAGCAGTACTTC.

Worth noting for this clonotype: A read error is likely, as this CDR3 ends without the conserved phenylalanine or tryptophan. The V call is TRBV5-1, the J call TRBJ1-1, with D maybe TRBD1 (6 bases). Germline-derived CDR1 and CDR2 are SGHRS and YFSETQ. This CDR3 has 14 residues. For the CDR3, the DNA is TGCGCCAGCAGCTTCACAGGGTGGAATACTGAGGCTTTCCTT. This encodes CASSFTGWNTEAFL.

The rearrangement joins TRBV5-1 to TRBJ2-7, with D hard to call. CDR3 length: 13 amino acids. Germline V gene lookup returns CDR1 SGHRS and CDR2 YFSETQ. V lost 1 base, J lost 6 bases, and 11 bases lay in between. DNA for the CDR3: TGCGCCAGCAGCTTGTGGCCGCCCCCCGAGCAGTACTTC. It codes for CASSLWPPPEQYF.

This clonotype appeared a few times. The chain uses TRBV7-8 and TRBJ2-7, with 10 bases matching TRBD1. The CDR3 loop spans 16 amino acids. The germline V gene has CDR1 SGHVS and CDR2 FQNEAQ. V shed 5 bases, J shed 2 bases, and the junction held 9 bases outside the gene matches. The CDR3 is CASSRQGAVGTYEQYF. DNA of the CDR3: TGTGCCAGCAGCCGACAGGGGGCGGTTGGAACCTACGAGCAGTACTTC.

This clonotype was recorded many times. The chain has TRBV29-1 and TRBJ1-6; D gene uncertain. There are 13 residues in the CDR3. The germline CDR1 and CDR2 sequences are SQVTM and ANQGSEA. V dropped 7 bases and J dropped 7 bases, with 14 bases sitting between them. CDR3 sequence: CSGPGVKNSPLHF. DNA for the CDR3: TGCAGCGGCCCAGGTGTGAAGAATTCACCCCTCCACTTT.

The J gene is TRBJ2-5, the V gene TRBV7-6; D is unclear. The CDR3 is made up of 16 amino acids. V lost 3 bases to trimming and J lost 3 bases, with 17 bases between them. Germline-derived CDR1 and CDR2 are SGHVS and FNYEAQ. The CDR3 nucleotides are TGTGCCAGCAGCTTGTTTTTGACAAGTGGGAAAGAGACCCAGTACTTC. Protein sequence: CASSLFLTSGKETQYF.

This clonotype showed up many times. The gene calls are TRBV2 and TRBJ1-3; no clear D. Trimming removed 7 bases at V and 1 base at J, with 11 bases between. Germline CDR1 reads SNHLY; CDR2 reads FYNNEI. This CDR3 has 14 residues. CDR3 coding DNA: TGTGCCAGCAACGTTCACCCATCTGGAAACACCATATATTTT. Translation gives CASNVHPSGNTIYF.